This TCR beta chain was identified in a study of blood T cell repertoires in COVID-19. In the study overall: Samples of COVID-19 (acute and convalescent) were obtained from the United States, Italy and Spain. T cells, B-cell-depleted T cells, or PBMCs provided the cDNA or gDNA that served as material.

TCRdb's table, derived via immunoSEQ multiplex PCR, lists solely in-frame clones and lacks some. There are about 150,000 clones in the sample; around nine tenths occur only once, and 5% lies in the top ten. Looked up from germline, CDR1 is SGHVS and CDR2 is FQNEAQ. The CDR3 is made up of 14 amino acids. After removal of 6 bases from V and 4 bases from J, the junction contained 4 bases not matched to a gene. The chain is built from TRBV7-8 and TRBJ2-2; 8 nucleotides match TRBD1. The sequencing sample was made of peripheral blood. The receptor's source is a human donor in a cohort sampled during active COVID-19. The CDR3 sequence: CASSIDRGTGELFF. The CDR3 nucleotides read TGTGCCAGCAGTATTGACAGGGGCACCGGGGAGCTGTTTTTT.